The following is a T cell receptor beta chain sequence with its context. What it recognizes is unknown. This entry belongs to a study of early T cells in non-severe SARS-CoV-2 infection. Study information: Sequenced bulk RNA came from whole blood that was unsorted, and chains were unpaired. Notes on the study in general: Anti-spike CD8 specificities were favored by VDJdb matching, whose results missed private and CD4 specificities.

V lost 1 base, J lost 0 bases, and 10 bases lay in between. In germline, CDR1 is KGHSH, CDR2 LQKENI. There are 15 residues in the CDR3. Unique molecular identifiers were attached to individual cDNA molecules. MiXCR, applied by TCRdb to the 5' RACE reads, yields one record per CDR3 protein. The sample contains roughly 80,000 distinct CDR3 sequences, over 13% of which appear only once. Sequenced sample: whole blood. The TCR comes from an adult who was a healthcare worker with PCR-confirmed SARS-CoV-2 infection or an uninfected control (not recorded which). The chain employs TRBV18 and TRBJ2-7; D possibly corresponds to TRBD1 (6 bases). Written as DNA, the CDR3 is TGTGCCAGCTCACCACGCCAGGGGAGCTCCTACGAGCAGTACTTC. This gives the protein CASSPRQGSSYEQYF.